One and the same sample provided the 9 T cell receptor beta chains below, sequenced in a study of T cells in Graves' hyperthyroidism and ophthalmopathy. Using RNA transcripts as the source, TCR beta CDR3 regions were amplified. The HTBI primer set served for first-round RT-PCR of the TCR CDR3. One entry per CDR3 protein results from TCRdb running MiXCR on the multiplex PCR reads. This table holds hundreds of thousands of distinct CDR3 sequences, about 15% found once. Sequencing was carried out using blood. All receptors come from a woman aged 40 to 55 with Graves' ophthalmopathy.

The J gene is TRBJ2-5, the V gene TRBV6-1, with 10 bases fitting TRBD2. The CDR3 extends over 17 amino acids. CDR1 is MNHNS and CDR2 is SASEGT in the germline V gene. V lost 6 bases to trimming and J lost 5 bases; unmatched junction nucleotides: 15. CDR3 sequence (DNA): TGTGCCAGCAGGGCCCTCTTAACTAGCGGGATAGGGGAGACCCAGTACTTC. Protein sequence: CASRALLTSGIGETQYF.

This clonotype was detected only a few times. The J gene is TRBJ2-7, the V gene TRBV28; no clear D gene. The CDR3 extends over 12 amino acids. The ends were cut back, 6 bases at V and 4 bases at J, with 10 bases in the middle. CDR1 is MDHEN and CDR2 is SYDVKM in the germline V gene. This CDR3 reads CASSHDPYEQYF. CDR3 sequence (DNA): TGTGCCAGCAGCCATGACCCATACGAGCAGTACTTC.

This clonotype occurred many times. The V gene is TRBV7-8, the J gene TRBJ2-5; TRBD1 aligns across 8 bases. This CDR3 has 17 residues. With V trimmed by 5 bases and J by 5 bases, 16 bases remained unmatched. CDR1 and CDR2 from the germline V gene are SGHVS and FQNEAQ. The CDR3 sequence is CASSPRTGTQQTETQYF. The CDR3 DNA reads TGTGCCAGCAGCCCCCGGACAGGGACCCAACAAACGGAGACCCAGTACTTC.

This clonotype was observed once. This chain uses TRBV28 with TRBJ1-1; TRBD1 matches at 8 bases. The length of the CDR3 is 14 residues. Germline CDR1 is MDHEN and CDR2 is SYDVKM. With 7 bases clipped from V and 4 bases from J, the junction kept 8 bases outside the gene matches. The CDR3: CASNENRGITEAFF. For the CDR3, the DNA is TGTGCCAGCAATGAAAACAGGGGGATCACTGAAGCTTTCTTT.

This clonotype has a count of ten or more. Written as DNA, the CDR3 is TGTGCCAGGCACCTCTCCTGGGGCGATATCCAAGAGACCCAGTACTTC. As protein: CARHLSWGDIQETQYF. The V call is TRBV19, the J call TRBJ2-5; TRBD1 is a possible D gene (5 bases). The germline CDR1 and CDR2 sequences are LNHDA and SQIVND (reference sequence). V gave up 9 bases and J gave up 1 base, with 21 bases separating them. The CDR3 covers 16 residues.

In this sample, this clonotype turned up many times. The V call is TRBV12-3 or TRBV12-4, the J call TRBJ2-7; 9 bases are shared with TRBD2. The J segment lost 7 bases and the V segment lost 6 bases, leaving 7 bases of the junction unmatched. CDR3 length: 13 amino acids. The CDR3 DNA sequence: TGTGCCAGCAGCCTTAGCGGGAGCTTTGAGCAGTACTTC. The encoded protein is CASSLSGSFEQYF.

This clonotype was observed many times. The chain combines TRBV27 with TRBJ2-7, with 9 bases that match TRBD1. J was trimmed by 2 bases and V by 2 bases; bases with no gene match: 7. This CDR3 spans 16 amino acids. Germline CDR1 and CDR2: MNHEY and SMNVEV (reference sequence). The CDR3 coding sequence is TGTGCCAGCAGTTTAGTCGGGACAGGGAGTCCCTACGAGCAGTACTTC. Protein: CASSLVGTGSPYEQYF.

There are a few counts of this clonotype. The chain recombines TRBV4-3 with TRBJ2-7; 9 nucleotides line up with TRBD1. CDR3 length: 16 residues. From germline, CDR1 is LGHNA and CDR2 YSLEER. J gave up 3 bases and V 0 bases, and 6 bases lay outside the gene matches. CDR3 loop: CASSQEPGQGFYEQYF. The CDR3 nucleotides read TGCGCCAGCAGCCAAGAACCGGGACAGGGCTTCTACGAGCAGTACTTC.

The CDR3 region is CASSFRLATDTQYF. The CDR3, as DNA: TGTGCCAGCAGTTTTAGGCTAGCGACAGATACGCAGTATTTT. The chain recombines TRBV28 with TRBJ2-3, with D tentatively TRBD2 (6 bases). Germline-derived CDR1 and CDR2 are MDHEN and SYDVKM. The V gene lost 3 bases and the J gene lost 3 bases, with 10 bases spanning the gap. This CDR3 has 14 residues.